This TCR beta chain was sequenced for a study of beta chain features in type 1 diabetes. Study conclusions and caveats: Patients with Type 1 diabetes showed moderately but significantly shorter TCRB CDR3s in all four CD4+ subsets. Researchers reported that naive, central memory and Treg TCRB repertoires appeared more similar in patients than in healthy donors.

Sort purity for all populations was recorded as exceeding 98%. Remarks on this clone: Its antigen is unidentified.

Expressed TCRB transcripts were sequenced after all isolated RNA was converted to cDNA. Here immunoSEQ multiplex PCR was the method, and the copy in TCRdb shows in-frame clones only, minus some. Of 680,000 or so clones in the sample, roughly 15% were seen once. Trimming cost V 4 bases and J 3 bases, with 14 bases left between them. The CDR3 loop spans 14 amino acids. Germline V lookup: CDR1 SGDLS, CDR2 YYNGEE. The sequenced material came from naive CD4+ T cells from blood. The origin of this receptor is a man younger than 35 in good health. V and J are TRBV9 and TRBJ2-7; weak D call: TRBD1 (6 bases). The CDR3 loop reads CASSLSLQGYEQYF. For the CDR3, the DNA is TGTGCCAGCAGCCTTTCTCTACAGGGCTACGAGCAGTACTTC.